The count of the clone carrying this T cell receptor beta chain is one. Its target is unknown. These data come from a study of T cell responses to AZD1222 COVID-19 vaccine. The assay was immunoSEQ multiplex PCR, and TCRdb's table has in-frame clones only and misses some. The profile shows 100,000 to 150,000 clones, about nine tenths of them singletons. General study points: Distributed over spike, vaccine-associated CD4 TCRs predominated at 160-218 and 743-854.

The V gene lost 10 bases and the J gene lost 2 bases, with 15 bases spanning the gap. This CDR3 has 13 residues. Sequenced here: peripheral blood, sampled on day 0 of AZD1222 vaccination. The TCR originated in an adult in good health. J is TRBJ2-7 and V is TRBV12-3 or TRBV12-4, with a possible D match to TRBD2 (7 bases). The CDR3 sequence is CATKGRGTYEQYF. DNA for the CDR3: TGTGCCACGAAAGGGAGGGGGACCTACGAGCAGTACTTC.